These T cell receptor beta chains were read from a single sample in a study of CD8+ T cells in alopecia areata. Profiling relied on immunoSEQ multiplex PCR, and the TCRdb table lists in-frame clones only, not all of them. The sample lists about 180,000 clones, about 53% occurring once. The sequenced sample was CD8+ T cells sorted from blood, obtained at week 24, from a patient treated with tofacitinib. Every receptor here comes from a human donor with alopecia areata. The CDR3 runs from the conserved cysteine through the conserved F or W. Fields, in order: V gene, D gene, J gene, clone size, CDR3 protein, CDR3 DNA. A D gene is named only where the DNA matches it firmly. Clone size is given for some rows only: seen once, a few or many times, or a class if the clone is expanded.

v_gene: TRBV29-1; d_gene: TRBD1; j_gene: TRBJ2-2; abundance: NA; CDR3aa: CSAGTENHGELFF; CDR3nt: TGCAGCGCCGGGACAGAGAATCACGGGGAGCTGTTTTTT
v_gene: TRBV25-1; d_gene: TRBD2; j_gene: TRBJ2-2; abundance: NA; CDR3aa: CASSPRRGAGTGELFF; CDR3nt: TGTGCCAGCAGCCCCAGGCGGGGGGCCGGCACCGGGGAGCTGTTTTTT
v_gene: TRBV7-8; d_gene: NA; j_gene: TRBJ2-7; abundance: NA; CDR3aa: CASSLGVATYEQYF; CDR3nt: TGTGCCAGCAGCTTAGGGGTAGCAACCTACGAGCAGTACTTC
v_gene: TRBV5-1; d_gene: NA; j_gene: TRBJ2-7; abundance: NA; CDR3aa: CASSVGTYEQYF; CDR3nt: TGCGCCAGCAGCGTCGGGACCTACGAGCAGTACTTC
v_gene: TRBV10-3; d_gene: TRBD2; j_gene: TRBJ2-3; abundance: few; CDR3aa: CAISDGLATDTQYF; CDR3nt: TGTGCCATCAGCGACGGACTAGCGACAGATACGCAGTATTTT
v_gene: TRBV30; d_gene: NA; j_gene: TRBJ2-7; abundance: NA; CDR3aa: CAWTPWRDGTYEQYF; CDR3nt: TGTGCCTGGACCCCATGGCGGGACGGGACCTACGAGCAGTACTTC
v_gene: TRBV4-1; d_gene: NA; j_gene: TRBJ1-6; abundance: NA; CDR3aa: CASSPSGRGAGSPLHF; CDR3nt: TGCGCCAGCAGCCCATCGGGCCGGGGGGCGGGTTCACCCCTCCACTTT
v_gene: TRBV30; d_gene: TRBD1; j_gene: TRBJ2-7; abundance: NA; CDR3aa: CAWSDGTGHYEQYF; CDR3nt: TGTGCCTGGAGTGATGGGACAGGGCACTACGAGCAGTACTTC
v_gene: TRBV7-2; d_gene: NA; j_gene: TRBJ2-3; abundance: few; CDR3aa: CASILGGSTDTQYF; CDR3nt: TGTGCCAGCATCCTGGGGGGAAGCACAGATACGCAGTATTTT
v_gene: TRBV13; d_gene: NA; j_gene: TRBJ2-7; abundance: once; CDR3aa: CASSFKSSYEQYF; CDR3nt: TGTGCCAGCAGCTTCAAGAGCTCCTACGAGCAGTACTTC
v_gene: TRBV2; d_gene: TRBD2; j_gene: TRBJ2-3; abundance: NA; CDR3aa: CASSEPAGRADTQYF; CDR3nt: TGTGCCAGCAGTGAACCAGCGGGGAGGGCAGATACGCAGTATTTT
v_gene: TRBV13; d_gene: NA; j_gene: TRBJ1-2; abundance: NA; CDR3aa: CASSLGRTSGYTF; CDR3nt: TGTGCCAGCAGCTTAGGCCGTACTAGTGGCTACACCTTC
v_gene: TRBV9; d_gene: NA; j_gene: TRBJ1-1; abundance: NA; CDR3aa: CASSVYKNTEAFF; CDR3nt: TGTGCCAGCAGCGTTTACAAGAACACTGAAGCTTTCTTT
v_gene: TRBV27; d_gene: NA; j_gene: TRBJ2-3; abundance: NA; CDR3aa: CASMTGSTDTQYF; CDR3nt: TGTGCCAGCATGACTGGGAGCACAGATACGCAGTATTTT
v_gene: TRBV5-1; d_gene: TRBD1; j_gene: TRBJ1-5; abundance: few; CDR3aa: CASSLGTGGHNQPQHF; CDR3nt: TGCGCCAGCAGCTTGGGCACAGGGGGCCACAATCAGCCCCAGCATTTT
v_gene: TRBV7-9; d_gene: NA; j_gene: TRBJ1-2; abundance: NA; CDR3aa: CASSSGRLYGYTF; CDR3nt: TGTGCCAGCAGCTCAGGACGGCTCTATGGCTACACCTTC
v_gene: TRBV19; d_gene: NA; j_gene: TRBJ2-7; abundance: NA; CDR3aa: CATGRKDSYEQYF; CDR3nt: TGTGCCACCGGACGAAAGGATTCCTACGAGCAGTACTTC
v_gene: TRBV7-2; d_gene: NA; j_gene: TRBJ2-7; abundance: few; CDR3aa: CASSLARGEQYF; CDR3nt: TGTGCCAGCAGCTTAGCGCGAGGCGAGCAGTACTTC
v_gene: TRBV30; d_gene: NA; j_gene: TRBJ2-1; abundance: few; CDR3aa: CACLASNEQFF; CDR3nt: TGTGCCTGTCTCGCCAGCAATGAGCAGTTCTTC
v_gene: TRBV25-1; d_gene: NA; j_gene: TRBJ1-2; abundance: NA; CDR3aa: CASSESARDAGYGYTF; CDR3nt: TGTGCCAGCAGTGAATCGGCAAGGGATGCTGGCTATGGCTACACCTTC
v_gene: TRBV9; d_gene: NA; j_gene: TRBJ2-1; abundance: NA; CDR3aa: CASSLDSSVYNEQFF; CDR3nt: TGTGCCAGCAGCTTAGACAGCAGCGTCTACAATGAGCAGTTCTTC
v_gene: TRBV7-9; d_gene: NA; j_gene: TRBJ2-1; abundance: few; CDR3aa: CASSPQGNEQFF; CDR3nt: TGTGCCAGCAGTCCACAGGGAAATGAGCAGTTCTTC
v_gene: TRBV2; d_gene: NA; j_gene: TRBJ1-2; abundance: NA; CDR3aa: CASSEVSDRQYYGYTF; CDR3nt: TGTGCCAGCAGTGAAGTATCGGACCGGCAGTACTATGGCTACACCTTC
v_gene: TRBV29-1; d_gene: NA; j_gene: TRBJ1-2; abundance: few; CDR3aa: CSVVTSEDGYTF; CDR3nt: TGCAGCGTCGTTACGTCGGAGGATGGCTACACCTTC
v_gene: TRBV27; d_gene: NA; j_gene: TRBJ2-2; abundance: NA; CDR3aa: CASSFRTSNTGELFF; CDR3nt: TGTGCCAGCAGTTTTAGGACTTCGAACACCGGGGAGCTGTTTTTT
v_gene: TRBV4-3; d_gene: NA; j_gene: TRBJ2-1; abundance: NA; CDR3aa: CASSQDRTASSYNEQFF; CDR3nt: TGCGCCAGCAGCCAAGACCGGACGGCTAGCTCCTACAATGAGCAGTTCTTC
v_gene: TRBV4-3; d_gene: TRBD2; j_gene: TRBJ2-1; abundance: NA; CDR3aa: CASSHRGGQRNEQFF; CDR3nt: TGCGCCAGCAGCCACCGGGGGGGCCAGAGGAATGAGCAGTTCTTC
v_gene: TRBV27; d_gene: TRBD2; j_gene: TRBJ2-3; abundance: few; CDR3aa: CASRLAGGLDTQYF; CDR3nt: TGTGCCAGCAGGCTAGCGGGGGGCCTAGATACGCAGTATTTT
v_gene: TRBV6-6; d_gene: NA; j_gene: TRBJ1-1; abundance: few; CDR3aa: CASSYSAWAEGAFF; CDR3nt: TGTGCCAGCAGTTACTCCGCCTGGGCCGAGGGGGCTTTCTTT
v_gene: TRBV9; d_gene: NA; j_gene: TRBJ2-1; abundance: few; CDR3aa: CASSQGSAAANEQFF; CDR3nt: TGTGCCAGCAGCCAGGGCTCCGCCGCGGCCAATGAGCAGTTCTTC
v_gene: TRBV6-6; d_gene: NA; j_gene: TRBJ1-4; abundance: NA; CDR3aa: CASSYSAGSNEKLFF; CDR3nt: TGTGCCAGCAGTTACTCAGCGGGGTCGAATGAAAAACTGTTTTTT
v_gene: TRBV13; d_gene: NA; j_gene: TRBJ1-1; abundance: NA; CDR3aa: CASSFEGGSRNTEAFF; CDR3nt: TGTGCCAGCAGCTTTGAGGGAGGGTCGAGGAACACTGAAGCTTTCTTT
v_gene: TRBV15; d_gene: NA; j_gene: TRBJ1-2; abundance: few; CDR3aa: CATSRGSLGYGYTF; CDR3nt: TGTGCCACCAGCAGAGGCAGTCTGGGCTATGGCTACACCTTC
v_gene: TRBV5-6; d_gene: NA; j_gene: TRBJ2-3; abundance: NA; CDR3aa: CASSLGGRTTDTQYF; CDR3nt: TGTGCCAGCAGCTTGGGGGGTCGTACCACAGATACGCAGTATTTT
v_gene: TRBV4-1; d_gene: NA; j_gene: TRBJ2-7; abundance: NA; CDR3aa: CASSQEQTGRIVPYEQYF; CDR3nt: TGCGCCAGCAGCCAAGAACAGACGGGAAGAATTGTTCCTTACGAGCAGTACTTC
v_gene: TRBV6-5; d_gene: TRBD1; j_gene: TRBJ2-7; abundance: NA; CDR3aa: CASSYSGQGGFYEQYF; CDR3nt: TGTGCCAGCAGTTACTCGGGACAGGGTGGCTTCTACGAGCAGTACTTC
v_gene: TRBV29-1; d_gene: NA; j_gene: TRBJ2-7; abundance: NA; CDR3aa: CSVHDINYEQYF; CDR3nt: TGCAGCGTTCACGACATCAACTACGAGCAGTACTTC
v_gene: TRBV7-6; d_gene: NA; j_gene: TRBJ2-7; abundance: NA; CDR3aa: CASSLSSGGQTYEQYF; CDR3nt: TGTGCCAGCAGCCTAAGTAGTGGAGGACAGACCTACGAGCAGTACTTC
v_gene: TRBV6-1; d_gene: NA; j_gene: TRBJ2-7; abundance: few; CDR3aa: CASSEWSEAANEQYF; CDR3nt: TGTGCCAGCAGTGAATGGTCGGAGGCAGCCAACGAGCAGTACTTC
v_gene: TRBV4-3; d_gene: NA; j_gene: TRBJ2-7; abundance: NA; CDR3aa: CASSQDPVGPGSYEQYF; CDR3nt: TGCGCCAGCAGCCAAGACCCTGTGGGGCCGGGCTCCTACGAGCAGTACTTC
v_gene: TRBV7-8; d_gene: NA; j_gene: TRBJ1-1; abundance: NA; CDR3aa: CASSGVKNTEAFF; CDR3nt: TGTGCCAGCAGCGGGGTAAAGAACACTGAAGCTTTCTTT
v_gene: TRBV29-1; d_gene: NA; j_gene: TRBJ2-7; abundance: few; CDR3aa: CSVNDPEQPYEQYF; CDR3nt: TGCAGCGTGAATGACCCCGAACAGCCTTACGAGCAGTACTTC
v_gene: TRBV4-3; d_gene: TRBD2; j_gene: TRBJ2-6; abundance: many; CDR3aa: CASSQPSGGANVLTF; CDR3nt: TGCGCCAGCAGCCAGCCTAGCGGTGGGGCCAACGTCCTGACTTTC
v_gene: TRBV30; d_gene: NA; j_gene: TRBJ2-2; abundance: NA; CDR3aa: CAWTAGAGTGELFF; CDR3nt: TGTGCCTGGACCGCGGGGGCGGGAACCGGGGAGCTGTTTTTT
v_gene: TRBV5-4; d_gene: TRBD1; j_gene: TRBJ1-1; abundance: NA; CDR3aa: CASSSDQGARNTEAFF; CDR3nt: TGTGCCAGCAGCTCCGACCAGGGGGCTCGGAACACTGAAGCTTTCTTT
v_gene: TRBV29-1; d_gene: TRBD1; j_gene: TRBJ1-1; abundance: NA; CDR3aa: CSVEDRTGLNTEAFF; CDR3nt: TGCAGCGTTGAAGATAGGACAGGACTGAACACTGAAGCTTTCTTT
v_gene: TRBV6-4; d_gene: TRBD1; j_gene: TRBJ2-7; abundance: NA; CDR3aa: CASSESGTGIDEQYF; CDR3nt: TGTGCCAGCAGTGAATCAGGGACAGGGATCGACGAGCAGTACTTC
v_gene: TRBV29-1; d_gene: NA; j_gene: TRBJ2-3; abundance: NA; CDR3aa: CSAGGSTDTQYF; CDR3nt: TGCAGCGCAGGAGGGTCCACAGATACGCAGTATTTT
v_gene: TRBV28; d_gene: TRBD1; j_gene: TRBJ1-5; abundance: NA; CDR3aa: CASSPGPGGKPQHF; CDR3nt: TGTGCCAGCAGCCCCGGACCAGGGGGCAAGCCCCAGCATTTT
v_gene: TRBV7-3; d_gene: NA; j_gene: TRBJ2-1; abundance: NA; CDR3aa: CASSLSQYNEQFF; CDR3nt: TGTGCCAGCAGCTTAAGCCAATACAATGAGCAGTTCTTC
v_gene: TRBV27; d_gene: NA; j_gene: TRBJ2-4; abundance: NA; CDR3aa: CASSLFAGSAKNIQYF; CDR3nt: TGTGCCAGCAGTTTATTCGCAGGTTCGGCCAAAAACATTCAGTACTTC
v_gene: TRBV10-3; d_gene: TRBD2; j_gene: TRBJ2-1; abundance: NA; CDR3aa: CAIKAAGLAGGDEQFF; CDR3nt: TGTGCCATCAAAGCCGCGGGACTAGCGGGGGGAGATGAGCAGTTCTTC
v_gene: TRBV29-1; d_gene: TRBD2; j_gene: TRBJ2-3; abundance: few; CDR3aa: CSVAGDISGGSTDTQYF; CDR3nt: TGCAGCGTTGCGGGGGATATTAGCGGGGGAAGCACAGATACGCAGTATTTT
v_gene: TRBV7-9; d_gene: NA; j_gene: TRBJ2-1; abundance: NA; CDR3aa: CASSLVTGYNEQFF; CDR3nt: TGTGCCAGCAGCTTAGTAACAGGGTACAATGAGCAGTTCTTC